This T cell receptor beta chain was obtained from a study of neurological immune-mediated disorders. The wider study: About 90% of the roughly 35 multiple sclerosis patients had relapsing-remitting disease; 3 had secondary progressive.

The unsorted libraries originated from 2 million PBMCs that had been stored at -80 C. Trimming cost V 3 bases and J 5 bases; bases outside gene matches: 7. Germline lookup yields CDR1 DFQATT and CDR2 SNEGSKA (reference sequence). The CDR3 runs 14 residues. Ten or more counts support this clonotype. The authors produced cDNA by 5'RACE using 10-nucleotide random UMIs. Each CDR3 protein gets one entry after TCRdb re-called the 5' RACE reads with MiXCR. The sample gives 49,000 or so distinct CDR3 sequences, around 4% of which show up once; 5.5% to 6% is in the top ten. The sequence was collected from a woman aged 55-70 years with multiple sclerosis. The sample consisted of PBMCs. This chain connects TRBV20-1 to TRBJ2-3; 8 nucleotides align to TRBD2. The CDR3 DNA reads TGCAGTGCTAGTTCCCCGGGAGGGGGAGATACGCAGTATTTT. As protein: CSASSPGGGDTQYF.